The entry below gives a single TCR beta chain sequence along with its context. Many counts were recorded for this clonotype. Its antigen is currently not known. Base-call qualities are not available, and no considerably larger clone is one nucleotide away. In the study, sorted CD4+ and CD8+ blood T cells from patients with severe aplastic anemia and from healthy subjects underwent deep sequencing of TCR repertoires. Ficoll-Paque density gradient centrifugation was used to isolate peripheral blood mononuclear cells. Before DNA extraction, CD4+ and CD8+ T cells were sorted with FACS or magnetic beads. This entry is derived from a study of CD8+CD57+ T cells in acquired aplastic anemia listed by TCRdb under 2018. About the study as a whole: On average, sorted CD4+ and CD8+ cells yielded 3 to 4 ug of extracted DNA, with a range of about 0.17 to 27.4 ug. An average of approximately 10 million reads for CD4+ cells and 12 million or so reads for CD8+ cells was obtained from healthy donor samples. Overall results and qualifications from the work: Around 27 CD8+ CDR3 sequences were shared between patients and controls but appeared highly expressed in patients and within their immunodominant clones. Patients and healthy controls showed no significant difference in CD8+ Simpson's diversity (P=0.060).

Genomic DNA served as template for TCR beta VDJ combination and CDR3 sequence profiling. An Illumina HiSeq 2000 was the platform used for TCR repertoire sequencing. The authors processed their data as follows. Repertoire assessment relied on Simpson's diversity index, CDR3 size and DJ length profiles, and TRBV/TRBJ rearrangement plots. The immunodominant clone was defined as the most abundant DNA sequence in deep sequencing data. CDR3 amino acid sequences were screened for sharing across subjects and were compared with published repertoires and the VDJdb database. Using fastp trimming at Q25 and MiXCR clonotype assembly, TCRdb reanalyzed the public sequencing data and kept in-frame beta chains. Each CDR3 protein appears once, grouped with its most common genes and DNA. TCRdb, rather than the study authors, made the V and J calls. Here the sample has 75,000 to 90,000 distinct CDR3 sequences; around 42% occur a single time. The ten largest account for approximately 60% of the sample.

The germline V gene supplies CDR1 MGHDK and CDR2 SYGVNS. The CDR3 spans 11 residues, from the cysteine through the phenylalanine. The sequence is cut down to CDR3 DNA, 33 bases in frame from base 1. Relative to germline, V is 10 bases shorter and J is 2 bases shorter, with 6 bases between their ends. The sequence was obtained from a human donor in good health, serving as a control. The material sequenced was sorted CD4+, CD8+, or CD8+CD57+ T cells (not recorded which) from PBMCs. The chain links TRBV25-1 with TRBJ1-3, with the D gene call left open. The DNA sequence follows: TGTGCCACCAAGACTGGAAACACCATATATTTT. Its coded protein is CATKTGNTIYF.